The T cell receptor beta chain described here comes from a study of T cell responses to AZD1222 COVID-19 vaccine. Study results and limitations: Donors, mostly white British, included more females; clonal diversity was possibly underestimated.

From germline, CDR1 is MNHEY and CDR2 SMNVEV (reference sequence). Trimming stripped 3 bases from V and 4 bases from J, with 9 bases between. CDR3 size: 13 residues. Assay used: immunoSEQ multiplex PCR; TCRdb lists only in-frame clones, some missing. The table includes approximately 180,000 clones, around 89% detected once. This clone showed up just once. Its antigen remains unknown. This chain links TRBV27 with TRBJ1-2; a weak D match, TRBD1 (6 bases). This TCR derives from an adult in good health. This sample comprised peripheral blood, obtained on day 0 of AZD1222 vaccination. This CDR3 reads CASSFWGPYGYTF. The CDR3 DNA is TGTGCCAGCAGTTTCTGGGGGCCCTATGGCTACACCTTC.